The rows below give T cell receptor beta chains drawn from one sample of a study of T cells in localized non-small cell lung cancer. Clones were sequenced by immunoSEQ multiplex PCR, and TCRdb holds only the in-frame ones, with some missing. The data hold more than 100,000 clones, with roughly 90% observed a single time. The material was peripheral blood, obtained before any cancer treatment. All receptors come from a female donor at least 60 years old with stage I lung adenocarcinoma. Both conserved end residues are part of each CDR3. Fields, in order: clone size, D gene, V gene, J gene, CDR3 protein, CDR3 DNA. D genes are given only for firm matches. Clone size is given for some rows only: seen once, a few or many times, or a class if the clone is expanded.

abundance: -
d_gene: -
v_gene: TRBV7-2
j_gene: TRBJ1-5
CDR3aa: CASSSRGYNQPQHF
CDR3nt: TGTGCCAGCAGCTCGAGAGGATACAATCAGCCCCAGCATTTT

abundance: -
d_gene: -
v_gene: TRBV5-1
j_gene: TRBJ1-1
CDR3aa: CASSLGTEAFF
CDR3nt: TGCGCCAGCAGCTTGGGCACTGAAGCTTTCTTT

abundance: -
d_gene: TRBD2
v_gene: TRBV27
j_gene: TRBJ2-7
CDR3aa: CASSPPKGGVYEQYF
CDR3nt: TGTGCCAGCAGTCCCCCGAAGGGAGGGGTTTACGAGCAGTACTTC

abundance: -
d_gene: TRBD1
v_gene: TRBV7-7
j_gene: TRBJ2-2
CDR3aa: CASSLRGGTGNTGELFF
CDR3nt: TGTGCCAGCAGCTTGCGCGGTGGGACAGGGAACACCGGGGAGCTGTTTTTT

abundance: -
d_gene: -
v_gene: TRBV28
j_gene: TRBJ1-2
CDR3aa: CASSFVAGYGYTF
CDR3nt: TGTGCCAGCAGTTTCGTGGCGGGCTATGGCTACACCTTC

abundance: medium-sized
d_gene: -
v_gene: TRBV6-1
j_gene: TRBJ1-2
CDR3aa: CASSELPGGNYGYTF
CDR3nt: TGTGCCAGCAGTGAACTTCCAGGAGGGAACTATGGCTACACCTTC

abundance: -
d_gene: -
v_gene: TRBV15
j_gene: TRBJ1-2
CDR3aa: CATSRPDGDYGYTF
CDR3nt: TGTGCCACCAGCAGACCCGACGGAGACTATGGCTACACCTTC

abundance: -
d_gene: -
v_gene: TRBV11-2
j_gene: TRBJ2-1
CDR3aa: CASSLSPTANEQFF
CDR3nt: TGTGCCAGCAGCTTAAGTCCCACCGCCAATGAGCAGTTCTTC

abundance: -
d_gene: TRBD1
v_gene: TRBV5-4
j_gene: TRBJ2-3
CDR3aa: CASSFPGQGTDTQYF
CDR3nt: TGTGCCAGCAGTTTTCCGGGACAGGGCACAGATACGCAGTATTTT

abundance: -
d_gene: -
v_gene: TRBV14
j_gene: TRBJ2-7
CDR3aa: CASSQLASWQYF
CDR3nt: TGTGCCAGCAGCCAATTAGCTTCTTGGCAGTACTTC

abundance: -
d_gene: -
v_gene: TRBV21-1
j_gene: TRBJ2-7
CDR3aa: CASGGTGSSYEQYF
CDR3nt: TGTGCCAGCGGGGGGACGGGAAGCTCCTACGAGCAGTACTTC

abundance: few
d_gene: -
v_gene: TRBV30
j_gene: TRBJ1-2
CDR3aa: CAFYTSNYGYTF
CDR3nt: TGTGCCTTTTACACATCTAACTATGGCTACACCTTC

abundance: -
d_gene: -
v_gene: TRBV6-5
j_gene: TRBJ2-2
CDR3aa: CASSYPASGELFF
CDR3nt: TGTGCCAGCAGTTACCCCGCGTCCGGGGAGCTGTTTTTT

abundance: -
d_gene: TRBD1
v_gene: TRBV19
j_gene: TRBJ1-5
CDR3aa: CASAWDSYSNQPQHF
CDR3nt: TGTGCCAGTGCCTGGGACAGTTATAGCAATCAGCCCCAGCATTTT

abundance: -
d_gene: TRBD2
v_gene: TRBV10-3
j_gene: TRBJ2-1
CDR3aa: CAISIPPEGLAVMGEQFF
CDR3nt: TGTGCCATCAGTATACCACCTGAAGGACTAGCAGTTATGGGTGAGCAGTTCTTC

abundance: -
d_gene: TRBD2
v_gene: TRBV4-2
j_gene: TRBJ2-3
CDR3aa: CASSQSSGLKEDTQYF
CDR3nt: TGTGCCAGCAGCCAAAGTAGCGGGTTGAAGGAAGATACGCAGTATTTT

abundance: once
d_gene: -
v_gene: TRBV19
j_gene: TRBJ1-5
CDR3aa: CASSWTDYSNQPQHF
CDR3nt: TGTGCCAGTAGTTGGACAGATTATAGCAATCAGCCCCAGCATTTT

abundance: -
d_gene: TRBD2
v_gene: TRBV6-5
j_gene: TRBJ2-1
CDR3aa: CASRRLAGGLEQFF
CDR3nt: TGTGCCAGCAGGAGACTAGCGGGAGGGCTTGAGCAGTTCTTC

abundance: -
d_gene: -
v_gene: TRBV28
j_gene: TRBJ2-5
CDR3aa: CASSFEETQYF
CDR3nt: TGTGCCAGCAGTTTTGAGGAGACCCAGTACTTC

abundance: -
d_gene: -
v_gene: TRBV7-3
j_gene: TRBJ2-3
CDR3aa: CASSFARSIVTDTQYF
CDR3nt: TGTGCCAGCAGCTTTGCCCGAAGTATTGTCACAGATACGCAGTATTTT

abundance: -
d_gene: -
v_gene: TRBV5-4
j_gene: TRBJ2-3
CDR3aa: CASSMAGSADTQYF
CDR3nt: TGTGCCAGCAGCATGGCCGGCAGTGCAGATACGCAGTATTTT

abundance: -
d_gene: -
v_gene: TRBV27
j_gene: TRBJ1-1
CDR3aa: CASSLNAVSLNTEAFF
CDR3nt: TGTGCCAGCAGTTTAAACGCCGTAAGTCTTAACACTGAAGCTTTCTTT

abundance: -
d_gene: TRBD1
v_gene: TRBV29-1
j_gene: TRBJ2-7
CDR3aa: CSVNTGGDEQYF
CDR3nt: TGCAGCGTGAACACAGGGGGCGACGAGCAGTACTTC

abundance: -
d_gene: -
v_gene: TRBV6-5
j_gene: TRBJ2-7
CDR3aa: CASRFGEQYF
CDR3nt: TGTGCCAGCAGATTCGGAGAGCAGTACTTC

abundance: -
d_gene: TRBD2
v_gene: TRBV5-4
j_gene: TRBJ2-7
CDR3aa: CASSADLAGGTYEQYF
CDR3nt: TGTGCCAGCAGCGCCGACCTAGCGGGAGGCACCTACGAGCAGTACTTC

abundance: -
d_gene: -
v_gene: TRBV18
j_gene: TRBJ2-3
CDR3aa: CASSPPTRSTQYF
CDR3nt: TGTGCCAGCTCACCACCCACTAGGTCTACGCAGTATTTT

abundance: -
d_gene: TRBD1
v_gene: TRBV11-2
j_gene: TRBJ2-5
CDR3aa: CASSLDQGAGETQYF
CDR3nt: TGTGCCAGCAGCTTAGACCAGGGGGCGGGGGAGACCCAGTACTTC

abundance: -
d_gene: TRBD1
v_gene: TRBV9
j_gene: TRBJ1-1
CDR3aa: CASSVGQDTEAFF
CDR3nt: TGTGCCAGCAGCGTCGGACAGGACACTGAAGCTTTCTTT

abundance: -
d_gene: -
v_gene: TRBV19
j_gene: TRBJ1-5
CDR3aa: CASSILPSRRANQPQHF
CDR3nt: TGTGCCAGTAGTATACTTCCCTCGAGGAGGGCGAATCAGCCCCAGCATTTT

abundance: -
d_gene: -
v_gene: TRBV25-1
j_gene: TRBJ1-5
CDR3aa: CASSEPDQPQHF
CDR3nt: TGTGCCAGCAGTGAACCAGATCAGCCCCAGCATTTT

abundance: once
d_gene: TRBD1
v_gene: TRBV5-4
j_gene: TRBJ1-1
CDR3aa: CASSFPTGANTEAFF
CDR3nt: TGTGCCAGCAGCTTTCCCACAGGGGCCAACACTGAAGCTTTCTTT

abundance: -
d_gene: TRBD1
v_gene: TRBV6-5
j_gene: TRBJ1-1
CDR3aa: CASSTTGGTEAFF
CDR3nt: TGTGCCAGCAGTACGACAGGGGGCACTGAAGCTTTCTTT

abundance: -
d_gene: -
v_gene: TRBV28
j_gene: TRBJ2-5
CDR3aa: CATAMTQETQYF
CDR3nt: TGTGCCACGGCCATGACCCAAGAGACCCAGTACTTC

abundance: -
d_gene: TRBD1
v_gene: TRBV2
j_gene: TRBJ2-7
CDR3aa: CASSFSTGQGVNSYEQYF
CDR3nt: TGTGCCAGCAGTTTTTCCACGGGACAGGGCGTAAACAGCTACGAGCAGTACTTC

abundance: -
d_gene: TRBD2
v_gene: TRBV11-2
j_gene: TRBJ2-1
CDR3aa: CASSFLGGGAEQFF
CDR3nt: TGTGCCAGCAGCTTTTTGGGCGGGGGGGCGGAGCAGTTCTTC

abundance: -
d_gene: TRBD2
v_gene: TRBV10-1
j_gene: TRBJ2-7
CDR3aa: CASSPAGGSYEQYF
CDR3nt: TGCGCCAGCAGCCCAGCGGGAGGGTCCTACGAGCAGTACTTC

abundance: -
d_gene: -
v_gene: TRBV10-2
j_gene: TRBJ2-5
CDR3aa: CARRPSTGWVETQYF
CDR3nt: TGCGCCCGGCGTCCTTCGACGGGATGGGTGGAGACCCAGTACTTC

abundance: -
d_gene: -
v_gene: TRBV5-4
j_gene: TRBJ1-1
CDR3aa: CASSLDLDGTEAFF
CDR3nt: TGTGCCAGCAGCTTGGATCTGGATGGCACTGAAGCTTTCTTT

abundance: -
d_gene: -
v_gene: TRBV10-2
j_gene: TRBJ2-3
CDR3aa: CASMLGLSKYTQYF
CDR3nt: TGCGCCAGCATGTTGGGACTGAGCAAGTATACGCAGTATTTT

abundance: -
d_gene: -
v_gene: TRBV30
j_gene: TRBJ2-1
CDR3aa: CARSDPPGNEQFF
CDR3nt: TGTGCCCGTAGCGACCCCCCAGGGAATGAGCAGTTCTTC

abundance: -
d_gene: TRBD2
v_gene: TRBV10-2
j_gene: TRBJ2-1
CDR3aa: CASITTSGRTDEQFF
CDR3nt: TGCGCCAGCATTACGACTAGCGGGAGGACGGATGAGCAGTTCTTC

abundance: -
d_gene: -
v_gene: TRBV9
j_gene: TRBJ2-5
CDR3aa: CASSVALGSEETQYF
CDR3nt: TGTGCCAGCAGCGTAGCTCTCGGGAGCGAGGAGACCCAGTACTTC

abundance: -
d_gene: -
v_gene: TRBV6-4
j_gene: TRBJ2-3
CDR3aa: CASSGGRSDTQYF
CDR3nt: TGTGCCAGCAGTGGGGGGAGGTCAGATACGCAGTATTTT

abundance: -
d_gene: -
v_gene: TRBV10-1
j_gene: TRBJ2-1
CDR3aa: CASSDPGTNGYNEQFF
CDR3nt: TGCGCCAGCAGTGACCCGGGAACTAATGGCTACAATGAGCAGTTCTTC

abundance: -
d_gene: TRBD2
v_gene: TRBV5-1
j_gene: TRBJ2-3
CDR3aa: CASSLLTSGTSTDTQYF
CDR3nt: TGCGCCAGCAGCTTGCTTACTAGCGGAACTAGCACAGATACGCAGTATTTT

abundance: -
d_gene: -
v_gene: TRBV9
j_gene: TRBJ2-3
CDR3aa: CASSSRTTFSTDTQYF
CDR3nt: TGTGCCAGCAGCTCCAGGACTACATTTAGCACAGATACGCAGTATTTT

abundance: few
d_gene: TRBD2
v_gene: TRBV7-2
j_gene: TRBJ2-1
CDR3aa: CASSPTSGRSNEQFF
CDR3nt: TGTGCCAGCAGCCCAACTAGCGGGAGGTCCAATGAGCAGTTCTTC

abundance: -
d_gene: -
v_gene: TRBV7-2
j_gene: TRBJ1-5
CDR3aa: CASSLQGPGRSPQHF
CDR3nt: TGTGCCAGCAGCTTACAGGGACCGGGAAGATCGCCCCAGCATTTT

abundance: -
d_gene: TRBD1
v_gene: TRBV14
j_gene: TRBJ2-7
CDR3aa: CASSHGQGYEQYF
CDR3nt: TGTGCCAGCAGCCATGGACAGGGGTACGAGCAGTACTTC

abundance: -
d_gene: -
v_gene: TRBV6-6
j_gene: TRBJ2-1
CDR3aa: CASSLSTGPNEQFF
CDR3nt: TGTGCCAGCAGTTTGTCAACAGGGCCCAATGAGCAGTTCTTC